One and the same sample provided the 6 T cell receptor beta chains below, sequenced in a study of regulatory T cells in long-lasting Graves disease. The time point is: persistent/refractory GD, antithyroid drugs over 5 years with positive TRAb. From RNA extracted from PBMCs, the TCR library was made. Building of the TCR beta libraries involved iRepertoire HTBI primers and Arm-PCR of CDR3 regions. From the multiplex PCR reads, TCRdb called clonotypes with MiXCR, one entry per CDR3 protein. The repertoire consists of a few hundred thousand distinct CDR3 sequences, with 22% occurring once and the leading ten covering more than 50%. Source: peripheral blood mononuclear cells (PBMCs), taken when the disease was refractory, from a patient treated with antithyroid drugs. Source of these receptors: a female donor with Graves disease.

The V gene is TRBV6-1, the J gene TRBJ2-5; weak D call: TRBD2 (5 bases). Germline CDR1 is MNHNS and CDR2 is SASEGT. V gave up 8 bases and J gave up 3 bases, with 13 bases separating them. The CDR3 covers 13 residues. The CDR3 bases are TGTGCCAGCCAACTTTCGCGGGAAGAGACCCAGTACTTC. Amino acids: CASQLSREETQYF.

Only a few counts were recorded for this clonotype. The J gene is TRBJ1-4, the V gene TRBV15; TRBD1 aligns across 9 bases. V lost 0 bases, J lost 8 bases, and 13 bases stayed unmatched. This CDR3 comprises 18 residues. Germline V CDR1 and CDR2: LNHNV, YYDKDF (reference sequence). CDR3 protein: CATSRDRRVQGAWEKLFF. The CDR3 DNA reads TGTGCCACCAGCAGAGATAGACGGGTACAGGGGGCTTGGGAAAAACTGTTTTTT.

This clonotype was seen a handful of times. The chain recombines TRBV20-1 with TRBJ2-2; D tentatively fits TRBD1 or TRBD2 (6 bases each). The CDR3 totals 16 residues. CDR1 and CDR2 (germline): DFQATT, SNEGSKA (reference sequence). Trimming removed 1 base from V and 5 bases from J, with 17 bases in between. CDR3 residues: CSARGPGAGRTGELFF. Written as DNA, the CDR3 is TGCAGTGCTAGAGGACCGGGGGCAGGGAGGACCGGGGAGCTGTTTTTT.

V and J are TRBV20-1 and TRBJ1-2; D possibly corresponds to TRBD1 (5 bases). CDR1 and CDR2 from the germline V gene are DFQATT and SNEGSKA (reference sequence). The length of the CDR3 is 14 residues. V lost 1 base and J 4 bases, leaving 13 bases between the germline ends. The CDR3 sequence is CSARAGGDGYGYTF. The DNA for the CDR3 is TGCAGTGCTAGAGCGGGGGGGGACGGCTATGGCTACACCTTC.

This clonotype was found many times. V and J are TRBV27 and TRBJ2-7; 7 bases fit TRBD1. J was trimmed by 2 bases and V by 8 bases; bases with no gene match: 9. In germline, CDR1 is MNHEY, CDR2 SMNVEV (reference sequence). This CDR3 spans 14 amino acids. The CDR3 bases are TGTGCCAGCGGAACAGGGGTATGGACCTACGAGCAGTACTTC. It codes for CASGTGVWTYEQYF.

This clonotype was counted ten times or more. The chain employs TRBV2 and TRBJ1-4; 12 bases are shared with TRBD1. This CDR3 spans 15 amino acids. Germline V gene sequence: CDR1 SNHLY, CDR2 FYNNEI. The V and J ends lost 6 bases and 13 bases, in that order; junction bases with no gene match: 12. Here the CDR3 DNA reads TGTGCCAGCAGCGAAACGGGACAGGGGGCGGGCGGACTGTTTTTT. This sequence encodes CASSETGQGAGGLFF.